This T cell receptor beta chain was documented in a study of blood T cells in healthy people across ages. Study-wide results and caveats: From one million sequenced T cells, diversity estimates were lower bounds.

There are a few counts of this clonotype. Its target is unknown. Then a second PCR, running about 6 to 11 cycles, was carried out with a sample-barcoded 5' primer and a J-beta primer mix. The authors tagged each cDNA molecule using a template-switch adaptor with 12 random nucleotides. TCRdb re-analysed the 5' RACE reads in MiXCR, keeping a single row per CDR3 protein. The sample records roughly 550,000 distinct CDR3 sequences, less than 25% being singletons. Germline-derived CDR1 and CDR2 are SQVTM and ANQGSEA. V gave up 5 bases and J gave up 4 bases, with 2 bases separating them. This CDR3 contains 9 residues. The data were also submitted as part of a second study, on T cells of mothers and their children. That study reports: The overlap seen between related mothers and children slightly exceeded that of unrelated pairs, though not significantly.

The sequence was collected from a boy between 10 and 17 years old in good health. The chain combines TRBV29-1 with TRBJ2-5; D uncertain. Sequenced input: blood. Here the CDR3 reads CSVPETQYF. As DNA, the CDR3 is TGCAGCGTTCCAGAGACCCAGTACTTC.